This T cell receptor beta chain comes out of a study of shared clonotypes between healthy human individuals. Study at large: The composition of the donors was a couple of women and a few men aged 18 to 49.

At a deep level, the assay was run. Several immunoSEQ plates held equal portions of the genomic DNA taken from each subset. Measured with immunoSEQ multiplex PCR; TCRdb has only the in-frame clones, and not every one. The table shows about 1.1 million clones, with roughly 77% occurring only once. Findings and limits, study-wide: Against clonotypes common to all four donors, non-shared ones had lower generation probabilities.

Between the trimmed V and J ends, which lost 6 bases and 3 bases, there was a span of 11 bases. CDR1 is MNHNY, CDR2 SVGAGI, per germline (reference sequence). There are 13 residues in the CDR3. In regard to this clone: Its antigen is as yet unknown.

J is TRBJ2-5 and V is TRBV6-6, with D perhaps given as TRBD1 or TRBD2 (5 bases each). The specimen sequenced was memory CD4+ T cells from PBMCs. Documented subset: CD45RA-negative fraction. The TCR comes from a man aged 18 to 30 in good health. Some clones in this sample may be carry-over from other donors' samples. CDR3 nucleotides: TGTGCCAGCAGACGGGGACCGGAAGAGACCCAGTACTTC. Amino acids: CASRRGPEETQYF.